These T cell receptor beta chains were read from a single sample in a study of T cells in narcolepsy. The method was immunoSEQ multiplex PCR; TCRdb's version includes in-frame clones alone and lacks a portion of them. The top ten clones hold roughly 22% of a sample with 10,000 or so clones, around 70% of them seen once. Sequenced material: CD45RA- memory CD8+ T cells from PBMCs. The origin of the receptors is a human donor with narcolepsy. Both conserved end residues are part of each CDR3. D genes are given only for firm matches. Clone size appears in some rows only: once, few, many, or a class for an expanded clone.

D,length,size,J,V,DNA,CDR3
NA,13,few,TRBJ2-5,TRBV7-9,TGTGCCAGCAGCCAAGACTTTCAAGAGACCCAGTACTTC,CASSQDFQETQYF
TRBD1,17,NA,TRBJ1-2,TRBV4-3,TGCGCCAGCAGCCCTACCCAGGGGGTTCCCCTTAACTATGGCTACACCTTC,CASSPTQGVPLNYGYTF
NA,15,NA,TRBJ2-1,TRBV6-4,TGTGCCAGCAGCCGAGAGGTGGGGACCTACAATGAGCAGTTCTTC,CASSREVGTYNEQFF
TRBD2,16,NA,TRBJ2-3,TRBV7-2,TGTGCCAGCAGCTTGAGCCTAGCGGGGACCACAGATACGCAGTATTTT,CASSLSLAGTTDTQYF
NA,13,NA,TRBJ2-5,TRBV6-5,TGTGCCAGCAGTCAATTGGGAGCGGAGACCCAGTACTTC,CASSQLGAETQYF
TRBD2,16,NA,TRBJ2-3,TRBV29-1,TGCAGCGTTGAAAGACGGGGGCGGGGGGGCTCAGATACGCAGTATTTT,CSVERRGRGGSDTQYF
NA,14,NA,TRBJ2-5,TRBV7-9,TGTGCCAGCAGCCCCCGACAGAACCAAGAGACCCAGTACTTC,CASSPRQNQETQYF
NA,14,NA,TRBJ1-1,TRBV4-1,TGCGCCAGCAGCCAGTGGAGGACAGCAGGTGAAGCTTTCTTT,CASSQWRTAGEAFF
TRBD2,14,medium-sized,TRBJ2-7,TRBV4-3,TGCGCCAGCAGCCAAGGACTAGCGGGATACGAGCAGTACTTC,CASSQGLAGYEQYF
NA,14,NA,TRBJ2-2,TRBV4-3,TGCGCCAGCAGCCTCTGGACGTCCTCCGGGGAGCTGTTTTTT,CASSLWTSSGELFF
NA,15,NA,TRBJ2-1,TRBV28,TGTGCCAGCAGTCTCGGGATTGGGACCTACAATGAGCAGTTCTTC,CASSLGIGTYNEQFF
NA,14,NA,TRBJ1-3,TRBV27,TGTGCCAGTGCACCCTGGAGCTCTGGAAACACCATATATTTT,CASAPWSSGNTIYF
TRBD2,16,NA,TRBJ2-1,TRBV11-2,TGTGCCAGCAGCTTAGGGGGTAGCGGGAGGCTGGATGAGCAGTTCTTC,CASSLGGSGRLDEQFF
NA,16,NA,TRBJ2-3,TRBV7-9,TGTGCCAGCAGCTTAGGGTTCGCGGGGAGCACAGATACGCAGTATTTT,CASSLGFAGSTDTQYF
TRBD2,16,NA,TRBJ2-7,TRBV4-2,TGTGCCAGCAGCCAAGATGGGACTACCCCCTCCTACGAGCAGTACTTC,CASSQDGTTPSYEQYF
NA,17,NA,TRBJ2-5,TRBV7-9,TGTGCCAGCAGCTTCTCCCCGAACAGGCTTGACCAAGAGACCCAGTACTTC,CASSFSPNRLDQETQYF
NA,16,once,TRBJ2-7,TRBV14,TGTGCCAGCAGCCACGTCGAGGACAGTTCCAGGTACGAGCAGTACTTC,CASSHVEDSSRYEQYF
NA,14,medium-sized,TRBJ1-6,TRBV6-4,TGTGCCAGCAGTGATTTGGGGGGGAATTCACCCCTCCACTTT,CASSDLGGNSPLHF
NA,16,NA,TRBJ2-5,TRBV11-3,TGTGCCAGCAGCTTGGAAGGAATCCCCCCAAGGGAGACCCAGTACTTC,CASSLEGIPPRETQYF
TRBD1,15,NA,TRBJ2-2,TRBV4-1,TGCGCCAGCAGCCAGGGACAGGGTCCCACCGGGGAGCTGTTTTTT,CASSQGQGPTGELFF
NA,16,NA,TRBJ2-6,TRBV6-1,TGTGCCAGCAGTGAAGGGAGTGGCTCTGGGGCCAACGTCCTGACTTTC,CASSEGSGSGANVLTF
NA,12,NA,TRBJ1-5,TRBV6-4,TGTGCCAGCCTCCAGGGTAACCAGCCCCAGCATTTT,CASLQGNQPQHF
NA,16,NA,TRBJ2-7,TRBV28,TGTGCCAGCAGCTCCAAAGGCGGGGCTACCTCCTACGAGCAGTACTTC,CASSSKGGATSYEQYF